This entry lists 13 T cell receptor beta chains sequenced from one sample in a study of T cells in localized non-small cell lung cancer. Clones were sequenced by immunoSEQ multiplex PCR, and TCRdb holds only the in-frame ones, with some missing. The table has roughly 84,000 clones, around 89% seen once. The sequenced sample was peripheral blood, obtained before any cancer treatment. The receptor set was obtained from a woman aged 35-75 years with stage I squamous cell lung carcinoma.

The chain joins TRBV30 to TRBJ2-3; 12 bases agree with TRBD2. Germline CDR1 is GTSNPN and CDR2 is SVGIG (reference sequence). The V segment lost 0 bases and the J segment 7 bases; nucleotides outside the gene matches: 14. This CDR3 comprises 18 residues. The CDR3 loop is CAWSVRPSGGAEANTQYF. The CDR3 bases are TGTGCCTGGAGTGTACGGCCTAGCGGGGGGGCCGAAGCAAATACGCAGTATTTT.

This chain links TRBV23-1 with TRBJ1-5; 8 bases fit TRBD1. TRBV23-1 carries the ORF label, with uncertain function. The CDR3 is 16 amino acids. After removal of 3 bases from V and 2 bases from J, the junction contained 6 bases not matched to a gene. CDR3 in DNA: TGCGCCAGCAGTCACCGACAGGGGCAAGGCAATCAGCCCCAGCATTTT. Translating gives CASSHRQGQGNQPQHF.

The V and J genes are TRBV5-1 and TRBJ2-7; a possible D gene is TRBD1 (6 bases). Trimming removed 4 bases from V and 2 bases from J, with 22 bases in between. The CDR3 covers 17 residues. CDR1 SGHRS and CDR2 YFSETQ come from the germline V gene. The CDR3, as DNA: TGCGCCAGCAGCACCCAGCCAGGGGACGTCAGGACCTACGAGCAGTACTTC. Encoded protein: CASSTQPGDVRTYEQYF.

As DNA, the CDR3 is TGTGCCAGCAGTCAAGGGACCGAATCTATTGAAGCTTTCTTT. It translates to CASSQGTESIEAFF. The V gene is TRBV25-1, the J gene TRBJ1-1, with a weak D call TRBD1 (5 bases). Germline CDR1 reads MGHDK; CDR2 reads SYGVNS. This CDR3 has 14 amino acids. Trimming cost V 5 bases and J 7 bases, with 17 bases left between them.

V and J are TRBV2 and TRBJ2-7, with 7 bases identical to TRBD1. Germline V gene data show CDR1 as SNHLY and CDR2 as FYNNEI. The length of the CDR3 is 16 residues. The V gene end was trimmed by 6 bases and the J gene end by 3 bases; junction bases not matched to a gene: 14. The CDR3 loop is CASSAPRGQGSYEQYF. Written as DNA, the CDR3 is TGTGCCAGCAGCGCTCCGAGGGGGCAGGGGAGCTACGAGCAGTACTTC. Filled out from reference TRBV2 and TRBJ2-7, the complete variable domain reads EPEVTQTPSHQVTQMGQEVILRCVPISNHLYFYWYRQILGQKVEFLVSFYNNEISEKSEIFDDQFSVERPDGSNFTLKIRSTKLEDSAMYFCASSAPRGQGSYEQYFGPGTRLTVT.

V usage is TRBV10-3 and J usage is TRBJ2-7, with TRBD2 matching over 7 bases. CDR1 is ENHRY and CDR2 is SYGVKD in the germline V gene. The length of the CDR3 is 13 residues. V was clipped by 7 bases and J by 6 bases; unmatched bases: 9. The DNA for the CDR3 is TGTGCCATCACCCCGGGGAGGGCGGGCGAGCAGTACTTC. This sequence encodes CAITPGRAGEQYF.

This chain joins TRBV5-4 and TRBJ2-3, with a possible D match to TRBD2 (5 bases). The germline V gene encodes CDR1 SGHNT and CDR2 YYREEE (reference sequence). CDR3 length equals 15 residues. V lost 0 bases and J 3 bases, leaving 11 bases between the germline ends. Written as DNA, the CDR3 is TGTGCCAGCAGCTTGGGGACGGGAATAACAGATACGCAGTATTTT. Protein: CASSLGTGITDTQYF.

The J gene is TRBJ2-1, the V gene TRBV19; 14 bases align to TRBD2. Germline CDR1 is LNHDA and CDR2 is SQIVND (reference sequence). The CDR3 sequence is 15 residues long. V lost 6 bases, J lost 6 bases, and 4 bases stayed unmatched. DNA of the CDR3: TGTGCCAGTAGGGCGGGACTAGCGGGAGTCAATGAGCAGTTCTTC. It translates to CASRAGLAGVNEQFF.

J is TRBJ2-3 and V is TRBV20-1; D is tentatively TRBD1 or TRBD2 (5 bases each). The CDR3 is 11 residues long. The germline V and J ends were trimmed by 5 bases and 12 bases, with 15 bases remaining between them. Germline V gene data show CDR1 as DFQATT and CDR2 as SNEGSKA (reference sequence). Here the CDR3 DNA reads TGCAGTGCTTACCGGGACCTTTCCCAGTATTTT. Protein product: CSAYRDLSQYF.

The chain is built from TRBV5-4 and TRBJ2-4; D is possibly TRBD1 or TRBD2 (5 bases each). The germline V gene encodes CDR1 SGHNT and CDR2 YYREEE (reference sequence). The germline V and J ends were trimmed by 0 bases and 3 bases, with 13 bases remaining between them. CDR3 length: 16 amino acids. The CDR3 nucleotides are TGTGCCAGCAGCTTGGCGGGGAAAGGGGACAAAAACATTCAGTACTTC. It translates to CASSLAGKGDKNIQYF.

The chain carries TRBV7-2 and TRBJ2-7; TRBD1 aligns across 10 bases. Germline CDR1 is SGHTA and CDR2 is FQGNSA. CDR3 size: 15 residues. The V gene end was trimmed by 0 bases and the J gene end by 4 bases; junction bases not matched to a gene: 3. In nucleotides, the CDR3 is TGTGCCAGCAGCTTAGCCGCGGACAGGGGGTACGAGCAGTACTTC. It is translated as CASSLAADRGYEQYF.

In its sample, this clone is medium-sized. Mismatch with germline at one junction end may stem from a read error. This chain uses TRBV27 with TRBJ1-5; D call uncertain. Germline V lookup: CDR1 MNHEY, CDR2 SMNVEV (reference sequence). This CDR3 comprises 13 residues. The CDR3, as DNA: TGTGCCAGCAGTTTATCTAGCAGTCAGCCCCAGCATTTT. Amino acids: CASSLSSSQPQHF.

The CDR3 coding sequence is TGCGCCAGCAGCTTAGGCGGGGGGGAGGTTGAGCAGTTCTTC. Its protein is CASSLGGGEVEQFF. The gene calls are TRBV5-1 and TRBJ2-1; 9 bases map to TRBD2. The CDR3 is 14 residues long. The J segment lost 9 bases and the V segment lost 2 bases, leaving 6 bases of the junction unmatched. Germline CDR1 reads SGHRS; CDR2 reads YFSETQ.